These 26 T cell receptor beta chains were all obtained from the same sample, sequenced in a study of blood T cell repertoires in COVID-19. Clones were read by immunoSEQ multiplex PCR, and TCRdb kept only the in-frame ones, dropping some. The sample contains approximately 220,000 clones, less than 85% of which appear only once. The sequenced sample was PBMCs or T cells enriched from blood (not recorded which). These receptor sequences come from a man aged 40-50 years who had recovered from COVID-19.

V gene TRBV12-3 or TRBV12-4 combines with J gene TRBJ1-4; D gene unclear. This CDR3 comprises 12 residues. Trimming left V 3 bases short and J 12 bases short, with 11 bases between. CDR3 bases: TGTGCCAGCAGTTTGATTCCAACGGAACTGTTTTTT. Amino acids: CASSLIPTELFF.

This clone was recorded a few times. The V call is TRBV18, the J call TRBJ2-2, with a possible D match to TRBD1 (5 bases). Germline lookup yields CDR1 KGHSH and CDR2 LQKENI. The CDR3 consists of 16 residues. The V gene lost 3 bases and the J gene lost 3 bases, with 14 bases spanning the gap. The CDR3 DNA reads TGTGCCAGCTCACCGATCAGGGTCCCAGACACCGGGGAGCTGTTTTTT. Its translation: CASSPIRVPDTGELFF.

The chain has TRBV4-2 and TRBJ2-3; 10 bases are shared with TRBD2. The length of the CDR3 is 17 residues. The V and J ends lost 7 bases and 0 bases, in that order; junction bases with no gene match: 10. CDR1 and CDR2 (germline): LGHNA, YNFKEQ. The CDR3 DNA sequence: TGTGCCAGCAAGCCGGATAGCGGGAGGACTAGCACAGATACGCAGTATTTT. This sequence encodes CASKPDSGRTSTDTQYF.

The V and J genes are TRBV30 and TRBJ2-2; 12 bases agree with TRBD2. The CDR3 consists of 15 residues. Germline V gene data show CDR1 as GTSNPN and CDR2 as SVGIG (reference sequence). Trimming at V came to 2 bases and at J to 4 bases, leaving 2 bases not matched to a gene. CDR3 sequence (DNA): TGTGCCTGGAGTTCGGGACTAGCGGGCACCGGGGAGCTGTTTTTT. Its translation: CAWSSGLAGTGELFF.

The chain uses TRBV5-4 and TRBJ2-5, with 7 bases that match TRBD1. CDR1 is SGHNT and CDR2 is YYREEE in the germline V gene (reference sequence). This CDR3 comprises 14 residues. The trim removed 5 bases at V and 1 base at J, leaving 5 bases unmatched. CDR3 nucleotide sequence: TGTGCCAGCAGTCGGGACAGCCCCCAAGAGACCCAGTACTTC. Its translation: CASSRDSPQETQYF.

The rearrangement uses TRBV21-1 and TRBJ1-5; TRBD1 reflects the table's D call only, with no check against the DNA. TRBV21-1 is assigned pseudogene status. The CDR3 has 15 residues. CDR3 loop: CASNPRRRGPQPQHF. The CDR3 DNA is TGTGCCAGCAACCCCCGGCGTAGGGGTCCTCAGCCCCAGCATTTT.

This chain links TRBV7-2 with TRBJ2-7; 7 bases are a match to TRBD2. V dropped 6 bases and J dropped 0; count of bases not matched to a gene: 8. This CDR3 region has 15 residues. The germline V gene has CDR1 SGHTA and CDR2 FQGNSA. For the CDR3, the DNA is TGTGCCAGCAGGCCAAGCGGGGTTGTCTCCTACGAGCAGTACTTC. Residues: CASRPSGVVSYEQYF.

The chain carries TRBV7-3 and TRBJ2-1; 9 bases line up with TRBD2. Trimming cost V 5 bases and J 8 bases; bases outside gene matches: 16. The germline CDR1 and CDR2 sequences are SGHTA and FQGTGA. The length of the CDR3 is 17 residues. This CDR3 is CASSLLPSGTSLDEQFF. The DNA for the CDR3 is TGTGCCAGCAGCCTCCTGCCTAGCGGGACTAGTCTGGATGAGCAGTTCTTC.

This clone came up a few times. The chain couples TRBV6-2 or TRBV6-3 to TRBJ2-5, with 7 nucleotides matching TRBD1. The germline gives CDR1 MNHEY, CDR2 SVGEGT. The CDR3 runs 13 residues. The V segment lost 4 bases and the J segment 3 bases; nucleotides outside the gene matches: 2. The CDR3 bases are TGTGCCAGCAGTTTTACAGGGGAAGAGACCCAGTACTTC. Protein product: CASSFTGEETQYF.

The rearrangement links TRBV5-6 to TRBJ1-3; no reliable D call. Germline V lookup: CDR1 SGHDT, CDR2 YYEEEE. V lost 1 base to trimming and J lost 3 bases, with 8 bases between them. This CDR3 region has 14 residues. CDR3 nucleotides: TGTGCCAGCAGCTTGCGGAGTTATGGAAACACCATATATTTT. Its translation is CASSLRSYGNTIYF.

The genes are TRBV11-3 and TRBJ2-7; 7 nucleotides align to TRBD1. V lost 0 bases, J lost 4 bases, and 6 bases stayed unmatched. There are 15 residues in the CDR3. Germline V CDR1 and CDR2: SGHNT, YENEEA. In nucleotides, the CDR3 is TGTGCCAGCAGCTTAGATGACAGGGAGACTTACGAGCAGTACTTC. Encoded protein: CASSLDDRETYEQYF.

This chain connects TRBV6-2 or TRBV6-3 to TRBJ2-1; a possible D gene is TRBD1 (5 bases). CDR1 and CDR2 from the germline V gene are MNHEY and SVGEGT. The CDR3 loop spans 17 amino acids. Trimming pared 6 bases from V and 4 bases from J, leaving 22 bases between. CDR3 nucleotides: TGTGCCAGCAGCCCAGGCAGGGTCGGCTCCGCTTACAATGAGCAGTTCTTC. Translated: CASSPGRVGSAYNEQFF.

The CDR3 spells CASSIKEGAPYEQYF. CDR3 nucleotide sequence: TGTGCCAGTAGTATTAAGGAGGGGGCCCCCTACGAGCAGTACTTC. The rearrangement joins TRBV19 to TRBJ2-7, with a possible D match to TRBD1 (7 bases). Per the germline V gene, CDR1 is LNHDA and CDR2 is SQIVND (reference sequence). V gave up 3 bases and J gave up 2 bases, with 14 bases separating them. CDR3 size: 15 residues.

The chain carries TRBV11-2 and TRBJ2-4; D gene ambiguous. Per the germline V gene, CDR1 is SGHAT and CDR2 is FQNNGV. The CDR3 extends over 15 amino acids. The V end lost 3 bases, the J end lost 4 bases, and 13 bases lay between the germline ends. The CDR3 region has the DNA TGTGCCAGCAGCTTTTGGTCGCACAGTAAAAACATTCAGTACTTC. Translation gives CASSFWSHSKNIQYF.

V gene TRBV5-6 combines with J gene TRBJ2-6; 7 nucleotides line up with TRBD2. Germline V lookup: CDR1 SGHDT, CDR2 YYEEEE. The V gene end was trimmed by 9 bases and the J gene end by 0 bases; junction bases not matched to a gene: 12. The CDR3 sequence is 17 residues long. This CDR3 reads CAINTREVHSGANVLTF. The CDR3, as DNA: TGTGCCATCAATACTCGGGAGGTCCACTCTGGGGCCAACGTCCTGACTTTC.

This chain's CDR3 is CASSFTSGRAYEQYF. CDR3 DNA sequence: TGTGCCAGCAGTTTTACTAGCGGGAGGGCCTACGAGCAGTACTTC. This chain links TRBV27 with TRBJ2-7, with 13 bases lining up with TRBD2. J lost 2 bases, V lost 3 bases, and 1 base had no gene match. This CDR3 comprises 15 residues. The germline gives CDR1 MNHEY, CDR2 SMNVEV (reference sequence).

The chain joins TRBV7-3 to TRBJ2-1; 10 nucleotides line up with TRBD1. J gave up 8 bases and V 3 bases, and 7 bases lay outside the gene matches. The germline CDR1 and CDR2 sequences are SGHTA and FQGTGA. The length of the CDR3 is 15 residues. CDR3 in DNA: TGTGCCAGCAGCTTCGGACAGGGGGTTATCGATGAGCAGTTCTTC. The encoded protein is CASSFGQGVIDEQFF.

CDR3 in DNA: TGTGCCACCAGTGGGGGGGTGAACACCGGGGAGCTGTTTTTT. Protein: CATSGGVNTGELFF. The chain carries TRBV24-1 and TRBJ2-2, with TRBD2 as a possible D gene (6 bases). The V gene lost 5 bases and the J gene lost 1 base, with 7 bases spanning the gap. Germline V gives CDR1 KGHDR, CDR2 SFDVKD. This CDR3 comprises 14 residues.

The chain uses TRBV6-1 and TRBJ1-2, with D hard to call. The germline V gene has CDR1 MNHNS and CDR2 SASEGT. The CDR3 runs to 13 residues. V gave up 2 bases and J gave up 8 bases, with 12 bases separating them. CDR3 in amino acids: CASSENFARGYTF. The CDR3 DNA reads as TGTGCCAGCAGTGAAAACTTTGCCCGGGGCTACACCTTC.

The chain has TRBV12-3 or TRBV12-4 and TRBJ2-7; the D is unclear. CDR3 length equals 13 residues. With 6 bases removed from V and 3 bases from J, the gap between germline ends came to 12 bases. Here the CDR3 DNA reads TGTGCCAGCAGCCCCGAATTAGTCTACGAGCAGTACTTC. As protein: CASSPELVYEQYF.

CDR3 sequence reads: CASSPPFNRGNEQFF. For the CDR3, the DNA is TGTGCCAGCTCACCACCGTTTAACCGGGGAAATGAGCAGTTCTTC. The V gene is TRBV18, the J gene TRBJ2-1; maybe TRBD2 (5 bases). The CDR3 has 15 amino acids. V dropped 0 bases and J dropped 7 bases, with 13 bases sitting between them. Germline V gene data show CDR1 as KGHSH and CDR2 as LQKENI.

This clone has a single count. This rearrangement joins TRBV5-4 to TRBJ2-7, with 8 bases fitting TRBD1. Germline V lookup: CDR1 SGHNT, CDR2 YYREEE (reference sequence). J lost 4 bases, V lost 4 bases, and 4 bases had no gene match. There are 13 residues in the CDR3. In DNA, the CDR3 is TGTGCCAGCAGCGGACAGGGATTGTACGAGCAGTACTTC. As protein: CASSGQGLYEQYF.

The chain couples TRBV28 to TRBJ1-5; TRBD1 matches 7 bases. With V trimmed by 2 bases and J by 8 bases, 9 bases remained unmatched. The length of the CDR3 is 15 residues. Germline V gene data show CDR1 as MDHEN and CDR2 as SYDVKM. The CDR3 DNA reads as TGTGCCAGCAGTTTACTCGGGACAGAAGTGGAGCCCCAGCATTTT. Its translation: CASSLLGTEVEPQHF.

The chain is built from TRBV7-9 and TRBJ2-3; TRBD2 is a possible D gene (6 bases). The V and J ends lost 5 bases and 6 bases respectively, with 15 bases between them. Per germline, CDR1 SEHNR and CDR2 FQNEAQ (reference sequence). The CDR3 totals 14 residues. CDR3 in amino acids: CASSPGLISDTQYF. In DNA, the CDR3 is TGTGCCAGCAGCCCAGGACTAATTTCCGATACGCAGTATTTT. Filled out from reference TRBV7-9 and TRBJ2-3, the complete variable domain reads DTGVSQNPRHKITKRGQNVTFRCDPISEHNRLYWYRQTLGQGPEFLTYFQNEAQLEKSRLLSDRFSAERPKGSFSTLEIQRTEQGDSAMYLCASSPGLISDTQYFGPGTRLTVL.

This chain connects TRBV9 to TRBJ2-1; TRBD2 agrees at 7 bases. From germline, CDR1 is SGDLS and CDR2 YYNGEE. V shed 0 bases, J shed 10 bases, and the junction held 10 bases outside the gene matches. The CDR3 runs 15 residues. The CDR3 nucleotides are TGTGCCAGCAGCGTAGCGAGGGAGGGACTAAGGGAGCAGTTCTTC. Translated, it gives CASSVAREGLREQFF.

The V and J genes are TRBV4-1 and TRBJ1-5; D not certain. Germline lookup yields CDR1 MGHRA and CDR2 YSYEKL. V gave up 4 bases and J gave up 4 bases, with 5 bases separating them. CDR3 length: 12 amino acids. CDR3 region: CASSPTNQPQHF. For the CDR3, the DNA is TGCGCCAGCAGCCCAACAAATCAGCCCCAGCATTTT.